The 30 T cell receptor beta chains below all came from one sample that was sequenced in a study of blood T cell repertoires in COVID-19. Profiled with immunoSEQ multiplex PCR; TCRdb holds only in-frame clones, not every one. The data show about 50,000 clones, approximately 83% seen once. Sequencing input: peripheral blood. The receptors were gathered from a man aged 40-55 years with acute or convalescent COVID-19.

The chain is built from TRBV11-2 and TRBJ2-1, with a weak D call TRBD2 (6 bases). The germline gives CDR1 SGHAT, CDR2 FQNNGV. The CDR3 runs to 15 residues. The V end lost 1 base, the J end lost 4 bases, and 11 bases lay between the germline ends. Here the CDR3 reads CASSLGLETYNEQFF. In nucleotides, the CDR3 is TGTGCCAGCAGCTTAGGACTAGAGACTTACAATGAGCAGTTCTTC.

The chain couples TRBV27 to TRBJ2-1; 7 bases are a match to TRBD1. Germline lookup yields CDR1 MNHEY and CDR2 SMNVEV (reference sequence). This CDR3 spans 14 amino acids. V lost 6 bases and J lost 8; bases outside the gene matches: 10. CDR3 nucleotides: TGTGCCAGCAGGGCAGGGGGTGGCGTCGATGAGCAGTTCTTC. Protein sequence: CASRAGGGVDEQFF.

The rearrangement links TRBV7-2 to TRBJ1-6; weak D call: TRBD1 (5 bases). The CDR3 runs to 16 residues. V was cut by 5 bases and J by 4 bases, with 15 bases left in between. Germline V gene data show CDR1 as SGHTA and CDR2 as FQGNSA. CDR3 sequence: CASSPQSGQYNSPLHF. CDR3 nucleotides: TGTGCCAGCAGCCCCCAGTCAGGGCAGTATAATTCACCCCTCCACTTT.

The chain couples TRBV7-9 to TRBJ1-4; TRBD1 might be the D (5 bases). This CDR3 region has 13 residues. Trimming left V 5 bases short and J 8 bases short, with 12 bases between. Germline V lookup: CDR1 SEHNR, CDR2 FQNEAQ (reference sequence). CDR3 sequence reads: CASSRSGEEKLFF. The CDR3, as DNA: TGTGCCAGCAGCCGGTCGGGGGAGGAAAAACTGTTTTTT.

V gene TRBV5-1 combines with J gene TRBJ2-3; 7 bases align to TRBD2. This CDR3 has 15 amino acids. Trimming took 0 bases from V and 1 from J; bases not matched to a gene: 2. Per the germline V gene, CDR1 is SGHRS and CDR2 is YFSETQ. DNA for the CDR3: TGCGCCAGCAGCTTGGGAAGCGGGGGCACAGATACGCAGTATTTT. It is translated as CASSLGSGGTDTQYF.

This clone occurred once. The CDR3 loop is CASSSEGANYGYTF. In DNA, the CDR3 is TGTGCCAGCAGCTCCGAGGGGGCTAACTATGGCTACACCTTC. This chain links TRBV7-9 with TRBJ1-2, with TRBD1 as a possible D gene (6 bases). The CDR3 length is 14 residues. CDR1 is SEHNR, CDR2 FQNEAQ, per germline (reference sequence). The germline V and J ends were trimmed by 4 bases and 0 bases, with 9 bases remaining between them.

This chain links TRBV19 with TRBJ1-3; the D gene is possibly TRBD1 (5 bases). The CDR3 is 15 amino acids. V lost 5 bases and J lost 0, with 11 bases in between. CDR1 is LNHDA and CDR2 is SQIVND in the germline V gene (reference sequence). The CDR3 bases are TGTGCCAGTAGTTTCCGGGGGAGCTCTGGAAACACCATATATTTT. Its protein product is CASSFRGSSGNTIYF.

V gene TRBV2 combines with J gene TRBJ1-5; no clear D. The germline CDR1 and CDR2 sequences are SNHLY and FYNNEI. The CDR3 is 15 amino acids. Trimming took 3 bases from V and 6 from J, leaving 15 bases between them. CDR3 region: CASSDEGAGSQPQHF. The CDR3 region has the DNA TGTGCCAGCAGTGATGAGGGCGCGGGAAGTCAGCCCCAGCATTTT. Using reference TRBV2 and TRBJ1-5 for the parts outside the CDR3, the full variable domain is EPEVTQTPSHQVTQMGQEVILRCVPISNHLYFYWYRQILGQKVEFLVSFYNNEISEKSEIFDDQFSVERPDGSNFTLKIRSTKLEDSAMYFCASSDEGAGSQPQHFGDGTRLSIL.

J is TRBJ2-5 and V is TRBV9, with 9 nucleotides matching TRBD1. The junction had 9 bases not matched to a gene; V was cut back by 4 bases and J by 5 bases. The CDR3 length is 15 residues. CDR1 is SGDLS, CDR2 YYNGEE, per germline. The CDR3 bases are TGTGCCAGCAGCACACGTACAGGGGGCATTGAGACCCAGTACTTC. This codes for CASSTRTGGIETQYF.

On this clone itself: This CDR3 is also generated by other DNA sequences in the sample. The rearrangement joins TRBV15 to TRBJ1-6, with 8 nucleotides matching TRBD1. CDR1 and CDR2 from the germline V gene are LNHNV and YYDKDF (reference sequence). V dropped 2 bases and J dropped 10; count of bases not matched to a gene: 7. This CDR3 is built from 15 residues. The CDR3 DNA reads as TGTGCCACCAGCAGACAAACAGGGGGAGGGTCACCCCTCCACTTT. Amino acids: CATSRQTGGGSPLHF.

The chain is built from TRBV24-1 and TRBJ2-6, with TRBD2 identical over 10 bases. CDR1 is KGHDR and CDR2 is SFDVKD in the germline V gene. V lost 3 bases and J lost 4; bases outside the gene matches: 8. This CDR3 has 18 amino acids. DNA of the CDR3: TGTGCCACCAGTGATACCCTAGCGGGAGCTTCAGGGGCCAACGTCCTGACTTTC. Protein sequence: CATSDTLAGASGANVLTF.

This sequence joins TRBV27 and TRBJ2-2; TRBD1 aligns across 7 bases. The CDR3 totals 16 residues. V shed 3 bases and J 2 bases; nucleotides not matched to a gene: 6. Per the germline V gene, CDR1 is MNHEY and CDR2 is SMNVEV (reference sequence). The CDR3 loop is CASSFSGTANTGELFF. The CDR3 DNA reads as TGTGCCAGCAGTTTTTCCGGGACAGCAAACACCGGGGAGCTGTTTTTT.

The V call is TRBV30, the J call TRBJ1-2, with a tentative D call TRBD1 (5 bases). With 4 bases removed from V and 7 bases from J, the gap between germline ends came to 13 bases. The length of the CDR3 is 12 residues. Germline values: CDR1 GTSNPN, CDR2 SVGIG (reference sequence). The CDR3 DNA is TGTGCCTGGACCCCAGGGCTTATTGGCTACACCTTC. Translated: CAWTPGLIGYTF.

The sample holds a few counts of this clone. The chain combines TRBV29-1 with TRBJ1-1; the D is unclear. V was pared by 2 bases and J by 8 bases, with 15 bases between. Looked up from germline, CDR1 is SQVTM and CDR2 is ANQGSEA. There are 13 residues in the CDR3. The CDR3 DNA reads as TGCAGCGTTGAAAGTGGCGGGTCGGCCGAAGCTTTCTTT. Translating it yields CSVESGGSAEAFF.

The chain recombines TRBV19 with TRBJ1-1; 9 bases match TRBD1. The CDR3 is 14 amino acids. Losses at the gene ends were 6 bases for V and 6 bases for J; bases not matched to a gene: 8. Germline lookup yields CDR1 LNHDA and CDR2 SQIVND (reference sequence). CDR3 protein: CASRDFRDRAEAFF. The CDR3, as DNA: TGTGCCAGTAGGGACTTCCGGGACAGGGCTGAAGCTTTCTTT.

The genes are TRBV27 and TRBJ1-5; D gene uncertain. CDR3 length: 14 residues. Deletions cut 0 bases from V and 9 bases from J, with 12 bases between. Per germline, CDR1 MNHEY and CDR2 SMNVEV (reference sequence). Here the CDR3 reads CASSLSTGLSPQHF. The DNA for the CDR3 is TGTGCCAGCAGTTTATCGACGGGATTATCGCCCCAGCATTTT.

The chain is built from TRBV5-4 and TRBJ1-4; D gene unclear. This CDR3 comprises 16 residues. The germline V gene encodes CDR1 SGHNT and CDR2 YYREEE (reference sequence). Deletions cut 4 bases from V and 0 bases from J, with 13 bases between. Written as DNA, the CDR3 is TGTGCCAGCAGCCTGGACGGACTTGCAACTAATGAAAAACTGTTTTTT. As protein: CASSLDGLATNEKLFF.

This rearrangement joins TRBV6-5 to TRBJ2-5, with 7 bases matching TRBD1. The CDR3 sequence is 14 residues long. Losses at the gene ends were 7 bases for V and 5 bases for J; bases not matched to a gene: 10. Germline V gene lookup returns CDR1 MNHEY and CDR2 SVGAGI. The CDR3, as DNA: TGTGCCAGCATCAAGACAGGGTCGAGCGAGACCCAGTACTTC. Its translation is CASIKTGSSETQYF.

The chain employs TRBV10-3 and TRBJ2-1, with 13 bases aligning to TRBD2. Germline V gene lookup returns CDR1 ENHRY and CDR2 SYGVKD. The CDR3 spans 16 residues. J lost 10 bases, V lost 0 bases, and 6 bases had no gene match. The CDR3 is CAISESLAGGPGEQFF. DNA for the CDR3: TGTGCCATCAGTGAGTCACTAGCGGGAGGGCCGGGGGAGCAGTTCTTC.

CDR3 in amino acids: CASRQTGVFGTEAFF. Written as DNA, the CDR3 is TGTGCCAGCAGGCAAACAGGGGTCTTTGGCACTGAAGCTTTCTTT. This chain joins TRBV6-5 and TRBJ1-1, with TRBD1 matching over 7 bases. There are 15 residues in the CDR3. Per the germline V gene, CDR1 is MNHEY and CDR2 is SVGAGI. J was trimmed by 4 bases and V by 6 bases; bases with no gene match: 11.

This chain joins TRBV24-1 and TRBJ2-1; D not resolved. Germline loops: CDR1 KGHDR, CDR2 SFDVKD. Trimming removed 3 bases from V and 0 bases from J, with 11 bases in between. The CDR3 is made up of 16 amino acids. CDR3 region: CATSDLDASSYNEQFF. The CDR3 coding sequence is TGTGCCACCAGTGATCTAGACGCGAGCTCCTACAATGAGCAGTTCTTC.

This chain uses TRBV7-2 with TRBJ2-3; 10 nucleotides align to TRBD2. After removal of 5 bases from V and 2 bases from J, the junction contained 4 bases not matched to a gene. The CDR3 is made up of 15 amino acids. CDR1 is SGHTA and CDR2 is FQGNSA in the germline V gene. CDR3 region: CASSSSGGDTDTQYF. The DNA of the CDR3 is TGTGCCAGCAGCAGCAGCGGGGGGGACACAGATACGCAGTATTTT. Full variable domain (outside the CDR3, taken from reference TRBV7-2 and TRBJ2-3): GAGVSQSPSNKVTEKGKDVELRCDPISGHTALYWYRQSLGQGLEFLIYFQGNSAPDKSGLPSDRFSAERTGGSVSTLTIQRTQQEDSAVYLCASSSSGGDTDTQYFGPGTRLTVL.

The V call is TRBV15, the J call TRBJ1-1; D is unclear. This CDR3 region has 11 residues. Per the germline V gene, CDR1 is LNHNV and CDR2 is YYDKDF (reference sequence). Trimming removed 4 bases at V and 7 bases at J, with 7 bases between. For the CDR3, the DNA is TGTGCCACCAGCATGGTAGTTGAAGCTTTCTTT. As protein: CATSMVVEAFF.

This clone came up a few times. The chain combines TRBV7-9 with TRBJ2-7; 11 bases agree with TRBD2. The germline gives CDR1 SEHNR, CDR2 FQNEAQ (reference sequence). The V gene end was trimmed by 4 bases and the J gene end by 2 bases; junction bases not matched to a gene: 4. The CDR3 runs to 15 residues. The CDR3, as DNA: TGTGCCAGCAGCTCCCATAGCGGGAGGGCCTACGAGCAGTACTTC. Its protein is CASSSHSGRAYEQYF. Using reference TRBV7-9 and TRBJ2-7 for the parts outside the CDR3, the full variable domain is DTGVSQNPRHKITKRGQNVTFRCDPISEHNRLYWYRQTLGQGPEFLTYFQNEAQLEKSRLLSDRFSAERPKGSFSTLEIQRTEQGDSAMYLCASSSHSGRAYEQYFGPGTRLTVT.

CDR3 in DNA: TGTGCCAGCAGCCCAGGACAGGGGCTCAGCGAGCAGTACTTC. Amino acid sequence: CASSPGQGLSEQYF. V gene TRBV7-8 combines with J gene TRBJ2-7, with 9 bases matching TRBD1. The CDR3 has 14 amino acids. Germline V gene sequence: CDR1 SGHVS, CDR2 FQNEAQ. The ends lost 5 bases at V and 6 bases at J; junction bases unmatched: 8.

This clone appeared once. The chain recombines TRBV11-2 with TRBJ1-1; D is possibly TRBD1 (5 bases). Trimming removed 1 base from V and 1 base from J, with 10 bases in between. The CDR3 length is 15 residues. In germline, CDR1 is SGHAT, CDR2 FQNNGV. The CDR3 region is CASSLVQGGNTEAFF. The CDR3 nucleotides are TGTGCCAGCAGCTTAGTCCAGGGAGGGAACACTGAAGCTTTCTTT.

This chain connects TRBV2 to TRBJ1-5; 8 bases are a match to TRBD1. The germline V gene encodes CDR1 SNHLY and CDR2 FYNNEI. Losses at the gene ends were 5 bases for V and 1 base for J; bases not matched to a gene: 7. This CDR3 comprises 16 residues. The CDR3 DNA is TGTGCCAGCAGTAAACGACAGGGGAGAAGCAATCAGCCCCAGCATTTT. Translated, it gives CASSKRQGRSNQPQHF.

The CDR3 loop is CASSLLGRGSGNTIYF. Written as DNA, the CDR3 is TGCGCCAGCAGCTTGTTGGGGCGCGGATCCGGAAACACCATATATTTT. This sequence joins TRBV5-1 and TRBJ1-3, with a possible D match to TRBD1 (5 bases). V dropped 1 base and J dropped 4 bases, with 15 bases sitting between them. Germline V CDR1 and CDR2: SGHRS, YFSETQ. The CDR3 sequence is 16 residues long.

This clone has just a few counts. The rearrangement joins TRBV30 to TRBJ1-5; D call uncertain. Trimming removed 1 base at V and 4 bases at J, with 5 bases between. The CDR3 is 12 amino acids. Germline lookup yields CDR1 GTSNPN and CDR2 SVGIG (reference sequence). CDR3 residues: CAWSGRNQPQHF. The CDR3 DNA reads TGTGCCTGGAGTGGTCGGAATCAGCCCCAGCATTTT. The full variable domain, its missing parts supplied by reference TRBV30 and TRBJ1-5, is SQTIHQWPATLVQPVGSPLSLECTVEGTSNPNLYWYRQAAGRGLQLLFYSVGIGQISSEVPQNLSASRPQDRQFILSSKKLLLSDSGFYLCAWSGRNQPQHFGDGTRLSIL.

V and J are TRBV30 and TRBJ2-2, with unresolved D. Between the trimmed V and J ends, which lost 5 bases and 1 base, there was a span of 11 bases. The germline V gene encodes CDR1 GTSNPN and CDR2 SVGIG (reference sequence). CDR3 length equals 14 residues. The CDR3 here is CAWAFDMNTGELFF. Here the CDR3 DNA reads TGTGCCTGGGCCTTCGACATGAACACCGGGGAGCTGTTTTTT.